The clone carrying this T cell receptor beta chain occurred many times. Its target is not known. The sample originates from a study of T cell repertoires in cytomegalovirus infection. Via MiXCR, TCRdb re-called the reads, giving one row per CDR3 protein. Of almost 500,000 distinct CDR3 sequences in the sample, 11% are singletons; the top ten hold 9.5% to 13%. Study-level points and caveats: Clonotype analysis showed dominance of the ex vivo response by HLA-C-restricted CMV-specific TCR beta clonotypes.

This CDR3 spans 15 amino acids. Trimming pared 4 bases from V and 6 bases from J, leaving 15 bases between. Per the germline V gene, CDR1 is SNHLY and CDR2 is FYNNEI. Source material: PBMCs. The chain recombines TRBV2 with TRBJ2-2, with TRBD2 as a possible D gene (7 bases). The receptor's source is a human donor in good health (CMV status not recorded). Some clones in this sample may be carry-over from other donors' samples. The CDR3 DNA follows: TGTGCCAGCAGTGGGACTAGGGGGGGAGCCGGGGAGCTGTTTTTT. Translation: CASSGTRGGAGELFF.